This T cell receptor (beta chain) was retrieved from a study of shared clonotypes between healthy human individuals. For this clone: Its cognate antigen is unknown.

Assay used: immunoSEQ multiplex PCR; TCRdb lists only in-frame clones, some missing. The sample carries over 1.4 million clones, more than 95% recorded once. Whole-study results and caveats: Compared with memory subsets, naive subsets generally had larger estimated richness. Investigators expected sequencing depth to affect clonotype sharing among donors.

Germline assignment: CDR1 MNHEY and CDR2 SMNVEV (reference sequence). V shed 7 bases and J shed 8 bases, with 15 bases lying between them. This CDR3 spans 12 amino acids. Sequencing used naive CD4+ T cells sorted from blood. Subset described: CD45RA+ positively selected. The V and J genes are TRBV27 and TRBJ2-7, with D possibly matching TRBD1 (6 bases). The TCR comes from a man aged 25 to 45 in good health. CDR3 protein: CASTGQGKKQYF. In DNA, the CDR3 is TGTGCCAGCACGGGGCAGGGGAAGAAGCAGTACTTC.